The rows below give T cell receptor beta chains drawn from one sample of a study of blood T cell repertoires in COVID-19. Some clones are missing from TCRdb's copy, which holds only in-frame ones; the method was immunoSEQ multiplex PCR. The table lists over 45,000 clones, roughly 80% of them singletons. The sequenced sample was peripheral blood. All receptors derive from a man in his 70s with active COVID-19. The CDR3 runs from the conserved cysteine through the conserved F or W. A D gene is named only where the DNA matches it firmly. Size values are once, few and many counts, or a class for expanded clones, and some rows have none.

j_call cdr3_length clone_size d_call v_call cdr3_nt cdr3_aa
TRBJ1-1 14 . . TRBV6-1 TGTGCCAGCAGTGAAGGGGGAGGGGGCACTGAAGCTTTCTTT CASSEGGGGTEAFF
TRBJ2-3 14 . TRBD1 TRBV24-1 TGTGCCACCAGTGGAACAGGGGAGAGCGATACGCAGTATTTT CATSGTGESDTQYF
TRBJ2-3 14 once TRBD2 TRBV6-6 TGTGCCAGCACCCGGACTAGCGACACAGATACGCAGTATTTT CASTRTSDTDTQYF
TRBJ1-1 11 few . TRBV2 TGTGCCAGCACGCAGCGGGCCGAAGCTTTCTTT CASTQRAEAFF
TRBJ2-7 14 medium-sized . TRBV27 TGTGCCAGCAGTTTGACGGTCCGAGGGAACGAGCAGTACTTC CASSLTVRGNEQYF
TRBJ2-1 16 . TRBD1 TRBV5-1 TGCGCCAGCAGTGCCCCCCGGGACAGGGATTACAATGAGCAGTTCTTC CASSAPRDRDYNEQFF
TRBJ2-2 12 . . TRBV6-5 TGTGCCAGCAGTTACCATTCCGGGGAGCTGTTTTTT CASSYHSGELFF
TRBJ2-3 14 . TRBD1 TRBV29-1 TGCAGCGCTCACGGGACAGGGGGGAAAGATACGCAGTATTTT CSAHGTGGKDTQYF
TRBJ2-3 15 . TRBD1 TRBV18 TGTGCCAGCTCGTTCACAGGGGTCAGCACAGATACGCAGTATTTT CASSFTGVSTDTQYF
TRBJ1-1 14 . . TRBV6-5 TGTGCCAGCAGTTACTCTAGGGGCGGCACTGAAGCTTTCTTT CASSYSRGGTEAFF
TRBJ1-5 15 . TRBD1 TRBV18 TGTGCCAGCTCACCACCGGGGACAGGTCCTAAACCCCAGCATTTT CASSPPGTGPKPQHF
TRBJ1-5 13 few . TRBV12-3/TRBV12-4 TGTGCCAGCAGTCCAACGACTAATCAGCCCCAGCATTTT CASSPTTNQPQHF
TRBJ2-5 15 . TRBD1 TRBV5-1 TGCGCCAGCAGCCCGGGGGACAGGACAGGGGAGACCCAGTACTTC CASSPGDRTGETQYF
TRBJ2-1 15 . TRBD2 TRBV18 TGTGCCAGCTCACCACCTAGCGGGATAAGGGATGAGCAGTTCTTC CASSPPSGIRDEQFF
TRBJ2-3 17 . . TRBV11-3 TGTGCCGGGGATTATCCAGGGCTACAGATATCCACAGATACGCAGTATTTT CAGDYPGLQISTDTQYF
TRBJ1-6 15 . . TRBV4-3 TGCGCCAGCAGCCAAGACGAGTACAGAGAGTCACCCCTCCACTTT CASSQDEYRESPLHF
TRBJ2-2 15 few . TRBV4-1 TGCGCCAGCTCGGAGCGGGACATTAACACCGGGGAGCTGTTTTTT CASSERDINTGELFF
TRBJ2-1 16 once . TRBV2 TGTGCCAGCAGTACAGGGCTAGCGGCCCTTAGGAGTGAGCAGTTCTTC CASSTGLAALRSEQFF